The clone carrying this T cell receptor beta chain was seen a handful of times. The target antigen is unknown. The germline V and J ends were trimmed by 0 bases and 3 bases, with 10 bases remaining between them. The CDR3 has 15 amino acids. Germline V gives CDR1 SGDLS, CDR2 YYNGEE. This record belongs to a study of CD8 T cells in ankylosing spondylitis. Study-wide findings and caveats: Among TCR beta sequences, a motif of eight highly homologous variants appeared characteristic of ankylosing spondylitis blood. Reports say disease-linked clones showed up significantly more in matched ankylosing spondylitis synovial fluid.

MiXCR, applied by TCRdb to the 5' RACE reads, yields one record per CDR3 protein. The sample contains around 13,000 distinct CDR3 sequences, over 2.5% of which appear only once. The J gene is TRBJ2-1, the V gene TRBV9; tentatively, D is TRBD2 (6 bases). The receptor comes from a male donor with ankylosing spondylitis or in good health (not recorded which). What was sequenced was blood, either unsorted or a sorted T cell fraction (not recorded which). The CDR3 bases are TGTGCCAGCAGCGTAGGGCCGGGGGACTACAATGAGCAGTTCTTC. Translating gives CASSVGPGDYNEQFF.